This T cell receptor (beta chain) was profiled in a study of CD8 T cells in ankylosing spondylitis (TCRdb year 2017). A note on the overall study: The study set out to find disease-linked TCR variants by profiling T cell receptor beta repertoires in ankylosing spondylitis patients and healthy donors. In total, the full study cohort was made up of some 110 healthy donors and 25 ankylosing spondylitis patients. Peripheral blood samples were taken, and synovial fluid was additionally collected from ankylosing spondylitis patients.

The germline V gene provides CDR1 SGHDT and CDR2 YYEEEE. The cysteine opens and the phenylalanine closes a CDR3 of 11 amino acids. Of all the DNA, just the CDR3 is kept, 33 bases in frame from base 1. Unmatched junction bases come to 0, with V trimmed by 3 bases and J by 8 bases. For this clonotype: Its target antigen remains unknown. Base qualities are not at hand, and no much larger clone is one base apart.

These reads were obtained on an Illumina HiSeq 2500. Quantitative 5'-RACE with molecular barcodes was the method used to prepare the TCR beta libraries. As for how the authors treated the data: A new computational method, built on a probabilistic model of VDJ rearrangement, was used to identify disease-linked TCR variants. TCRdb cleaned the public reads at Q25 with fastp, built clones with MiXCR and kept in-frame beta chains. Each record represents a unique CDR3 protein, reported with the most common genes and DNA among its rows. For this entry, the V and J calls and clone size follow TCRdb and not the study's own pipeline. In this sample the table shows 350,000 to 550,000 distinct CDR3 sequences, more than 25% of which occur a single time. About 0.92% of the sample comes from the top ten. Here is what the overall study found, with its caveats: The disease-linked clones were reported to be significantly enriched in matched synovial fluid samples from ankylosing spondylitis patients. Some of the motif variants had been reported before in the synovial fluid and blood of reactive arthritis patients, a finding that suggests common disease-initiation mechanisms. The disease-linked clones showed a CD8+ phenotype and occurred at relatively low frequencies in peripheral blood. Blood from ankylosing spondylitis patients appeared to be characterized by a TCR beta motif made up of fewer than ten highly homologous amino acid variants.

The sample comprised blood, either unsorted or a sorted T cell fraction (not recorded which). The source is a male donor with ankylosing spondylitis. The chain employs TRBV5-6 and TRBJ1-1, and TRBD1 aligns with 8 junction nucleotides. DNA sequence: TGTGCCAGCAGCTGGACAGGGGAAGCTTTCTTT. It encodes CASSWTGEAFF.